A selection of T cell receptor beta chains follows, all from one sample in a study of blood T cell repertoires in COVID-19. Sequenced by immunoSEQ multiplex PCR; TCRdb stores in-frame clones only, minus some. The table has hundreds of thousands of clones, approximately 91% seen once. Source material: peripheral blood. Receptor source: a woman in her seventies with COVID-19, enrolled during active disease. The CDR3 runs from the conserved cysteine through the conserved F or W. A D gene is named only where the DNA matches it firmly. A clone size is listed for some rows: how often the clone was seen (once, few, many), or a class if it is expanded.

TRBJ1-1 | 14 | . | TRBV7-9 | . | TGTGCCAGCAGCTTAGTACGGCCGGGCACTGAAGCTTTCTTT | CASSLVRPGTEAFF
TRBJ2-5 | 15 | . | TRBV6-5 | TRBD1 | TGTGCCAGCAGTTACGGGACAGGGCTTAAAGAGACCCAGTACTTC | CASSYGTGLKETQYF
TRBJ2-1 | 14 | . | TRBV27 | TRBD1 | TGTGCCAGCAGTTTAGGGACAGGGGTAAATGAGCAGTTCTTC | CASSLGTGVNEQFF
TRBJ1-6 | 14 | once | TRBV5-1 | TRBD1 | TGCGCCAGCAGCTATGACAGGGGCAATTCACCCCTCCACTTT | CASSYDRGNSPLHF
TRBJ1-2 | 14 | . | TRBV5-6 | TRBD1 | TGTGCCAGCAGCTTGAGGCAGGGGGCGCGTGGCTACACCTTC | CASSLRQGARGYTF
TRBJ1-2 | 14 | . | TRBV7-2 | . | TGTGCCAGCAGCTTAGCCGCACAGCACTATGGCTACACCTTC | CASSLAAQHYGYTF
TRBJ1-2 | 14 | . | TRBV7-2 | . | TGTGCCAGCAGCCCCCTCAGGGTAAACTATGGCTACACCTTC | CASSPLRVNYGYTF
TRBJ1-5 | 14 | . | TRBV4-3 | . | TGCGCCAGCAGCCAAGGGTATGCGGATCAGCCCCAGCATTTT | CASSQGYADQPQHF
TRBJ1-4 | 16 | . | TRBV28 | . | TGTGCCAGCACCGCCCCTAAGGGGTTTGGTAATGAAAAACTGTTTTTT | CASTAPKGFGNEKLFF
TRBJ2-7 | 12 | many | TRBV29-1 | . | TGCAGCACAGAAACAGGGTTTGGCGAGCAGTACTTC | CSTETGFGEQYF
TRBJ2-3 | 17 | . | TRBV13 | TRBD1 | TGTGCCAGCAGCTTCTACCCCCAGGGGGCCAGCACAGATACGCAGTATTTT | CASSFYPQGASTDTQYF
TRBJ1-3 | 15 | few | TRBV6-5 | . | TGTGCCAGCAGCCAAACGGCGGCGACTGGAAACACCATATATTTT | CASSQTAATGNTIYF
TRBJ2-1 | 11 | . | TRBV10-3 | . | TGCGCCATCAGTGACTTCAATGAGCAGTTCTTC | CAISDFNEQFF
TRBJ1-1 | 11 | few | TRBV29-1 | . | TGCAGCCAGGGGACCGGCGCTGAAGCTTTCTTT | CSQGTGAEAFF
TRBJ1-4 | 13 | . | TRBV10-3 | . | TGTGCCATCAGTGAAACAACAGGTGGGGAACTGTTTTTT | CAISETTGGELFF